The following is a T cell receptor (beta chain) sequence with its context. This entry belongs to a study of cytomegalovirus exposure and HLA in healthy donors. Study in general: An earlier analysis found some 100 million unique TCR beta sequences from approximately 190 million T cells.

CDR1 and CDR2 (germline): SNHLY, FYNNEI. Unmatched junction bases numbered 13, after V lost 6 bases and J lost 6 bases. This CDR3 comprises 16 residues. The PCR was carried out with 60 Vbeta primers and 13 Jbeta primers. Using immunoSEQ multiplex PCR, the repertoire was profiled, and TCRdb retains in-frame clones only, with some absent. The sample gives 120,000 or so clones, 81% of which show up once; less than 2.5% is in the top ten. The sample consisted of PBMCs. The rearrangement links TRBV2 to TRBJ2-1, with 8 bases identical to TRBD1. This TCR was sampled from a middle-aged woman in good health and CMV-seronegative. The DNA of the CDR3 is TGTGCCAGCAGGGGACAGGTTGGGATGTTGGGCAATGAGCAGTTCTTC. Its protein is CASRGQVGMLGNEQFF.